This record looks at one T cell receptor beta chain sequence and its context. The data were obtained in a study of CD8+CD57+ T cells in acquired aplastic anemia. The TCR beta profiling, which covered VDJ combination and CDR3 sequence, was carried out using genomic DNA as the template. Each CDR3 protein is one row after TCRdb ran MiXCR on the reads. The sample consists of approximately 180,000 distinct CDR3 sequences, 50% to 65% of them appearing once. The CDR3 spans 17 residues. CDR1 and CDR2 (germline): SQVTM, ANQGSEA. With V trimmed by 6 bases and J by 6 bases, 15 bases remained unmatched. Previously, flow cytometry had revealed CD8+CD57+ cell expansion in the patients chosen for sequencing.

The TCR was taken from a human donor with aplastic anemia. Material for sequencing was sorted CD4+, CD8+, or CD8+CD57+ T cells (not recorded which) from PBMCs. This rearrangement joins TRBV29-1 to TRBJ2-3; 13 bases are shared with TRBD2. The CDR3 protein is CSVLLAGGRKRGDTQYF. DNA for the CDR3: TGCAGCGTCTTACTAGCGGGGGGGAGGAAGCGCGGCGATACGCAGTATTTT.